This entry is about one T cell receptor beta chain. Its cognate antigen has yet to be identified. No quality values exist for individual bases; no much larger clone is one base distant. Preparation of the library involved 5' RACE. The instrument given in TCRdb is Illumina HiSeq 2500. A second roughly 7 to 11 cycle PCR used a sample-barcoded 5' primer and a J-beta primer mix. A unique molecular identifier was introduced onto each TCR beta cDNA molecule by a template-switch 5' adaptor carrying 12 random nucleotides. Each sample yielded at least 3 million CDR3-containing paired-end reads. First-strand cDNA was synthesized from all RNA with the Mint cDNA synthesis kit, primed by a TRBC-specific oligonucleotide. All cDNA was treated with uracil-DNA glycosylase and then went through a first 18-cycle PCR with the universal primers M1SS and BC2_uni_R. Per the original workflow: Normalization of each sample was performed by random selection of 1 million high-quality reads, each carrying a distinct molecular identifier. Instead of being binned into consensus sequences, reads that shared molecular identifiers were thrown out. MiTCR, set to a Q25 quality threshold and the strictest error-elimination algorithm, was used for CDR3 identification, clonotype clustering and error correction. A nonparametric unseen species model using Euler transformation provided a lower-bound estimate of total TCR beta diversity. The public reads were quality trimmed at Q25 with fastp and then assembled into clones with MiXCR by TCRdb, keeping productive beta chains. Each entry merges the rows of one CDR3 protein and shows their most common DNA and genes. For this entry, the V and J calls and clone size follow TCRdb and not the study's own pipeline. This sample lists fewer than 1 million distinct CDR3 sequences; roughly 44% were detected once. The biggest ten clones account for 15% to 25% of the sample.

The approximately 39 donors, aged about 6 to 95 years, were systemically healthy Caucasian individuals from Russia. Each donor gave about 9.8 milliliters of peripheral blood, drawn into EDTA-treated Vacutainer tubes. Ficoll-Paque density-gradient centrifugation was used to isolate PBMCs, with at least 6.5 million per sample. Total RNA, at least 6 micrograms per sample, was extracted from PBMCs with Trizol reagent. For every donor, flow cytometry on a PBMC aliquot measured the percentage of naive CD45RAhigh/CD27high T cells. The data derive from a study of blood T cells in healthy people across ages (dated by TCRdb to the mid-2010s). Notes on the research overall: In model experiments, template switching captured roughly one uniquely barcoded TCR beta cDNA molecule for every two T cells. Using deep sequencing normalized with unique cDNA molecular identifiers, the study measured how TCR beta repertoire diversity changes with age. The donors were split into four age groups: young (average about 16 years), middle-aged (39), aged (62) and long-lived (approximately 80). To avoid experimental bias, donors of different ages were randomly spread across the sequencing lanes. Using the same blood draw, the study looked at two additional independent replicas of 1 million unique cDNA reads for two donors, one aged 18 to 30 and the other aged 80 or older.

The investigation overall reported the following: Estimates of total diversity from one million sequenced T cells were regarded as lower bounds and underestimates. Observed TCR beta diversity per million T cells fell roughly linearly with age, and a significant reduction was already apparent by age around 40. The CMV infection status of donors was not known, potentially confounding age-related changes in expanded clonotypes. The long-lived group showed more naive CD4+ T cells, fewer expanded clones and increased TCR diversity than the aged group, suggesting age selection. Conclusive comparison of naive and antigen-experienced compartments was prevented by the profiling of bulk unsorted PBMCs. Observed TCR beta diversity correlated strongly with the percentage of naive T cells measured by flow cytometry.

The specimen was blood. The clonotype comes from a man aged 55 to 70 in good health.

The bases are TGTGCCAGCAGCGCGTCTTTTGGCACCGGGGAGCTGTTTTTT. Its protein reads: CASSASFGTGELFF. The sequence links TRBV9 to TRBJ2-2; confidence is insufficient to name the D gene. From the cysteine up to the phenylalanine, the CDR3 has a length of 14 residues. Of all the DNA, just the CDR3 is kept, 42 bases in frame from base 1. Per the germline V gene, SGDLS is the CDR1 and YYNGEE is the CDR2. A distance of 10 bases separates the germline ends of V and J, which lose 3 bases and 4 bases respectively.